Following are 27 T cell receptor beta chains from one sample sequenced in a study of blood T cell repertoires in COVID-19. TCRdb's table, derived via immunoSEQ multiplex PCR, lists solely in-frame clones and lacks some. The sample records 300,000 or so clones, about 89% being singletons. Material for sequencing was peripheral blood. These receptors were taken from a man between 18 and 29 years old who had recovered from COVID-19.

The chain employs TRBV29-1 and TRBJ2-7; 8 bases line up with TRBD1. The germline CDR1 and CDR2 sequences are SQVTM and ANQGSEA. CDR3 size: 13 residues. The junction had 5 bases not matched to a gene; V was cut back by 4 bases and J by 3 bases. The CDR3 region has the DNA TGCAGCGTTGGACAGGGGTTCAACTACGAGCAGTACTTC. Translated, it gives CSVGQGFNYEQYF.

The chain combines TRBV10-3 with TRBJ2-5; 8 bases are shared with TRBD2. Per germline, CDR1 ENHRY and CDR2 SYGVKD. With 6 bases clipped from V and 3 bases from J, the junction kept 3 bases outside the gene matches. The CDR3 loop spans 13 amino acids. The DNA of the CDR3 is TGTGCCATCAGCGAGGGACTAGAAGAGACCCAGTACTTC. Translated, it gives CAISEGLEETQYF.

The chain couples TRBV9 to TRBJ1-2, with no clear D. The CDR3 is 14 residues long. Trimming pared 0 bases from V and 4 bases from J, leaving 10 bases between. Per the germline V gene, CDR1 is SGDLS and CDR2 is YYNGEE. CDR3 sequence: CASSVDSYSYGYTF. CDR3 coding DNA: TGTGCCAGCAGCGTAGATAGTTACTCCTATGGCTACACCTTC.

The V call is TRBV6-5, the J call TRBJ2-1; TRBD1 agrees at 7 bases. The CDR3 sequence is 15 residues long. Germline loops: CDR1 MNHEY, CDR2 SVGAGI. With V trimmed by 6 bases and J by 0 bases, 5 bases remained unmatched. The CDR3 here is CASREGASSYNEQFF. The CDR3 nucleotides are TGTGCCAGCAGAGAGGGGGCGAGCTCCTACAATGAGCAGTTCTTC.

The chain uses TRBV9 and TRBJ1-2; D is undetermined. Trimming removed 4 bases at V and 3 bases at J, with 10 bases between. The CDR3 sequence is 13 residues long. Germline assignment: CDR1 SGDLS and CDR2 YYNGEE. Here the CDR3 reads CASSTGPYYGYTF. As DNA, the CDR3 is TGTGCCAGCAGCACGGGTCCGTACTATGGCTACACCTTC.

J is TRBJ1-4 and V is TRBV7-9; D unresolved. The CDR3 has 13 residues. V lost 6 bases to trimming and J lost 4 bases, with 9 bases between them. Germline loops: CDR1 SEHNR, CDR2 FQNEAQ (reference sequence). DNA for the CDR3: TGTGCCAGCAGGGAAACAGTTAATGAAAAACTGTTTTTT. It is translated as CASRETVNEKLFF.

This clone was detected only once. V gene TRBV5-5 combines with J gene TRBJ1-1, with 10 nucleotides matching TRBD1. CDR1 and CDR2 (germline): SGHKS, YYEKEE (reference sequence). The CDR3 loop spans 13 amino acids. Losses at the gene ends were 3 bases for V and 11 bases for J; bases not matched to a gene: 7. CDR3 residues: CASSYGTGEGAFF. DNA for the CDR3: TGTGCCAGCAGCTATGGGACAGGGGAGGGTGCTTTCTTT. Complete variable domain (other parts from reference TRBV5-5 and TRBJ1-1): DAGVTQSPTHLIKTRGQQVTLRCSPISGHKSVSWYQQVLGQGPQFIFQYYEKEERGRGNFPDRFSARQFPNYSSELNVNALLLGDSALYLCASSYGTGEGAFFGQGTRLTVV.

Here the CDR3 reads CASSPHLTGGAGGYYGYTF. CDR3 nucleotide sequence: TGTGCCAGCAGCCCCCACCTAACAGGGGGCGCCGGCGGTTACTATGGCTACACCTTC. The chain couples TRBV9 to TRBJ1-2, with 9 bases fitting TRBD1. This CDR3 is built from 19 residues. The V segment lost 4 bases and the J segment 3 bases; nucleotides outside the gene matches: 19. Germline CDR1 reads SGDLS; CDR2 reads YYNGEE.

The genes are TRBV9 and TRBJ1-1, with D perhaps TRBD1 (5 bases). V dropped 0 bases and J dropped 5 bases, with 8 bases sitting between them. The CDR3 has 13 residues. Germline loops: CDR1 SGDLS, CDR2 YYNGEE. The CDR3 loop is CASSVGGETEAFF. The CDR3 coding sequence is TGTGCCAGCAGCGTAGGGGGGGAAACTGAAGCTTTCTTT.

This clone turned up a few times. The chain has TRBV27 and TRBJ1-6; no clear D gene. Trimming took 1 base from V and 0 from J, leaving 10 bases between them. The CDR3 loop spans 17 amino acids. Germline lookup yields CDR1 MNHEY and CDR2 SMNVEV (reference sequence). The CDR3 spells CASSLYRLGSYNSPLHF. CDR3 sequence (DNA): TGTGCCAGCAGTTTATACCGCCTCGGCTCCTATAATTCACCCCTCCACTTT.

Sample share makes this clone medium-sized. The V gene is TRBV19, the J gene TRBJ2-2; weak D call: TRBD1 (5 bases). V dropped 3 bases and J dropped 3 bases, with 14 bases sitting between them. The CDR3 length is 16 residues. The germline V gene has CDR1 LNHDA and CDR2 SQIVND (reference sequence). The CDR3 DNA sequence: TGTGCCAGTAGTATCATCTTGGACACCTACACCGGGGAGCTGTTTTTT. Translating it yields CASSIILDTYTGELFF.

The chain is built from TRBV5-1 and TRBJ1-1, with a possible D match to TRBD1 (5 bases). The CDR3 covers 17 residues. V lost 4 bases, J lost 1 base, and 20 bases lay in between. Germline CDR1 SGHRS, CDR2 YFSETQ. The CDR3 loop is CASSRSRAGYSNTEAFF. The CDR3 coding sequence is TGCGCCAGCAGCCGTTCCCGAGCAGGGTACTCGAACACTGAAGCTTTCTTT. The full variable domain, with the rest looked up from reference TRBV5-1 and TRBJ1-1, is KAGVTQTPRYLIKTRGQQVTLSCSPISGHRSVSWYQQTPGQGLQFLFEYFSETQRNKGNFPGRFSGRQFSNSRSEMNVSTLELGDSALYLCASSRSRAGYSNTEAFFGQGTRLTVV.

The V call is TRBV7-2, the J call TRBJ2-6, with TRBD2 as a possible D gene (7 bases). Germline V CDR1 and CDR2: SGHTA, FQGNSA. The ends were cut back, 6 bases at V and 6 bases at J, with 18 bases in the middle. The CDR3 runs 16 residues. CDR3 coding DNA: TGTGCCAGCAGACAAAGGGGGGGCGCGGAGGCCAACGTCCTGACTTTC. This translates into CASRQRGGAEANVLTF. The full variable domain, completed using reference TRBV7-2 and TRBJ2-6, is GAGVSQSPSNKVTEKGKDVELRCDPISGHTALYWYRQSLGQGLEFLIYFQGNSAPDKSGLPSDRFSAERTGGSVSTLTIQRTQQEDSAVYLCASRQRGGAEANVLTFGAGSRLTVL.

CDR3 DNA sequence: TGTGCCAGCTCACCTGGGGCGGGGATCCAGGGAAACACTGAAGCTTTCTTT. It yields the protein CASSPGAGIQGNTEAFF. V is TRBV18 and J is TRBJ1-1; possible D gene TRBD1, 5 bases. Germline lookup yields CDR1 KGHSH and CDR2 LQKENI. V dropped 3 bases and J dropped 2 bases, with 19 bases sitting between them. The CDR3 length is 17 residues.

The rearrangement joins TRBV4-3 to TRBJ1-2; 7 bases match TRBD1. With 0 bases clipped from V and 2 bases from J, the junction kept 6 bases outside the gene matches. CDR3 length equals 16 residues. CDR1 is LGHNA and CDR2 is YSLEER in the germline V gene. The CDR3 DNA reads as TGCGCCAGCAGCCAAGATGGGCAGGGGGTGAACTATGGCTACACCTTC. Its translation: CASSQDGQGVNYGYTF.

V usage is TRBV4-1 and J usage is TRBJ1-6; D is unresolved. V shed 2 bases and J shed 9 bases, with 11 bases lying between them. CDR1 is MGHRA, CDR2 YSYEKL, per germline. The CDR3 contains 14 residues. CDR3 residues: CASSQRERSSPLHF. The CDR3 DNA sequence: TGCGCCAGCAGCCAAAGGGAGCGGAGTTCACCCCTCCACTTT.

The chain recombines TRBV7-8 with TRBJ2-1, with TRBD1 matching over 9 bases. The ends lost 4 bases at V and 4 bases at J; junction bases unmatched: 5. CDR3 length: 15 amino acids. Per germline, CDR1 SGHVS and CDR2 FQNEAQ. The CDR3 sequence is CASSSGQGNYNEQFF. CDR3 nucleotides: TGTGCCAGCAGCTCGGGACAGGGAAATTACAATGAGCAGTTCTTC.

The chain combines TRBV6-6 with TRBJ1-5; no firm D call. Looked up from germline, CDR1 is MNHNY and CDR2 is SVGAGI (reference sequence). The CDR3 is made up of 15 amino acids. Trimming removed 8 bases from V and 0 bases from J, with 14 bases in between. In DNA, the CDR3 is TGTGCCAGCCGTACTGGCGGATATAGCAATCAGCCCCAGCATTTT. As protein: CASRTGGYSNQPQHF.

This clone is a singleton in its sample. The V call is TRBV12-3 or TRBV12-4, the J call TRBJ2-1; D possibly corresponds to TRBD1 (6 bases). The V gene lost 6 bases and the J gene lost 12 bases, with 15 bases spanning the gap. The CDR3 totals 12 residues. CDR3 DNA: TGTGCCAGCAGACTACAGGGATCTGGGCAGTTCTTC. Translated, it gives CASRLQGSGQFF.

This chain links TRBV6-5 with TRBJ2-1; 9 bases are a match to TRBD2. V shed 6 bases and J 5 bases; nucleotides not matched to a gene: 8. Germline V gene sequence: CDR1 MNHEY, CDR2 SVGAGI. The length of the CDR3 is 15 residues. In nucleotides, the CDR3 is TGTGCCAGCAGCCGCCCCGGGACTAGCAACAATGAGCAGTTCTTC. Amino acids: CASSRPGTSNNEQFF.

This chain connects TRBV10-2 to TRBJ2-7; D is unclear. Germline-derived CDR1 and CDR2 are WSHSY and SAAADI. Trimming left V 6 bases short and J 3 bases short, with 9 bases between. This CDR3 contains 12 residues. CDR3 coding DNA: TGCGCCAGCAGGGCCACCCGCTACGAGCAGTACTTC. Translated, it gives CASRATRYEQYF.

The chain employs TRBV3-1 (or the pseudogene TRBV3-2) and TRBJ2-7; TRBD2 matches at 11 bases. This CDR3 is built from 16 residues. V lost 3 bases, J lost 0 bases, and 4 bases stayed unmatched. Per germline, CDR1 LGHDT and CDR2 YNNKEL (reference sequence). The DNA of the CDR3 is TGTGCCAGCAGCCACAGACTAGCGGGATTCTCCTACGAGCAGTACTTC. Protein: CASSHRLAGFSYEQYF.

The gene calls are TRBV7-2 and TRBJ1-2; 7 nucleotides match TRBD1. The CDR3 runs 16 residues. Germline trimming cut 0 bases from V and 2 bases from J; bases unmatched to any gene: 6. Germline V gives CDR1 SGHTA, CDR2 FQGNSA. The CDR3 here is CASSLASTGRNYGYTF. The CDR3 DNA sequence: TGTGCCAGCAGCTTAGCGTCGACAGGGAGAAACTATGGCTACACCTTC.

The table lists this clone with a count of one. The DNA of the CDR3 is TGCAGTGCTAGAACTCGGGAGACCCAGTACTTC. This translates into CSARTRETQYF. The chain links TRBV20-1 to TRBJ2-5, with D unresolved. V lost 2 bases, J lost 5 bases, and 6 bases lay in between. The CDR3 loop spans 11 amino acids. Germline V gene sequence: CDR1 DFQATT, CDR2 SNEGSKA (reference sequence).

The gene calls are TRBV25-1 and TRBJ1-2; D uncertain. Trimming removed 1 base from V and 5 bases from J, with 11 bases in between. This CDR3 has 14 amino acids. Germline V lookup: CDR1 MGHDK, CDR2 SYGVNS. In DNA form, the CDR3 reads TGTGCCAGCAGTGAATTCGGTGGAGAATATGGCTACACCTTC. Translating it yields CASSEFGGEYGYTF.

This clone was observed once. The CDR3, as DNA: TGTGCCAGTAGTATCGGGCTAGCGGGAGCCAATGAGCAGTTCTTC. This gives the protein CASSIGLAGANEQFF. This rearrangement joins TRBV19 to TRBJ2-1; 10 positions agree with TRBD2. The germline gives CDR1 LNHDA, CDR2 SQIVND (reference sequence). The J segment lost 6 bases and the V segment lost 3 bases, leaving 5 bases of the junction unmatched. The CDR3 totals 15 residues. Full variable domain (outside the CDR3, taken from reference TRBV19 and TRBJ2-1): DGGITQSPKYLFRKEGQNVTLSCEQNLNHDAMYWYRQDPGQGLRLIYYSQIVNDFQKGDIAEGYSVSREKKESFPLTVTSAQKNPTAFYLCASSIGLAGANEQFFGPGTRLTVL.

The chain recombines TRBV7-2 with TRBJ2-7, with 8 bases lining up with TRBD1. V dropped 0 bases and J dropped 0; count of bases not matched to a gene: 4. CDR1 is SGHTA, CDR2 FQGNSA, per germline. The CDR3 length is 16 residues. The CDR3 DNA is TGTGCCAGCAGCTTAGCGTCAGGGGGCTTCTCCTACGAGCAGTACTTC. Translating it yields CASSLASGGFSYEQYF.